Listed here is a single TCR beta chain. Antigen specificity is unknown. The data derive from a study of regulatory T cells in long-lasting Graves disease. Overall study results and limits: Persistent patients shared more public clonotypes (under 3,000) than newly diagnosed patients (about 970).

To make TCR beta libraries, researchers used iRepertoire HTBI primers and Arm-PCR of CDR3 regions. TCRdb re-called the multiplex PCR reads through MiXCR, storing one row per CDR3 protein. The data show under 500,000 distinct CDR3 sequences, about 20% seen once. Time point: persistent/refractory GD, antithyroid drugs over 5 years with positive TRAb. The TCR library was made from RNA extracted from PBMCs. Sample: peripheral blood mononuclear cells (PBMCs), taken when the disease was refractory, from a patient treated with antithyroid drugs. The clonotype originates from a female donor with Graves disease.

CDR3 nucleotides: TGCGCCAGCAGCCAAGGCAAAGGTAGCAATCAGCCCCAGCATTTT. Its translation: CASSQGKGSNQPQHF. The genes are TRBV4-1 and TRBJ1-5, with D unclear. Germline assignment: CDR1 MGHRA and CDR2 YSYEKL. There are 15 residues in the CDR3. The V end lost 1 base, the J end lost 0 bases, and 7 bases lay between the germline ends.